The 7 T cell receptor beta chains reported below all come from one sample, sequenced in a study of blood T cells in healthy people across ages. A second roughly 7 to 12 cycle PCR used barcoded and J-beta primers. TCRdb called the 5' RACE reads again in MiXCR, with one record for every CDR3 protein. The repertoire includes about 510,000 distinct CDR3 sequences, around a quarter of them detected once, and approximately 4% sits in the top ten. The same data also contributed to another study, on T cells of mothers and their children.

Sample: blood. Receptors were obtained from a boy aged 2 to 10 in good health.

In its sample, this clonotype was seen a few times. The chain employs TRBV30 and TRBJ1-1, with a tentative D call TRBD1 (5 bases). V lost 4 bases and J 6 bases, leaving 9 bases between the germline ends. CDR3 length: 11 amino acids. Germline loops: CDR1 GTSNPN, CDR2 SVGIG (reference sequence). The CDR3 is CAWNLGAEAFF. In nucleotides, the CDR3 is TGTGCCTGGAATCTGGGGGCTGAAGCTTTCTTT.

V gene TRBV7-3 combines with J gene TRBJ2-3; D is possibly TRBD2 (6 bases). CDR3 length equals 14 residues. Germline loops: CDR1 SGHTA, CDR2 FQGTGA. V was trimmed by 0 bases and J by 2 bases, leaving 6 bases between them. CDR3 in DNA: TGTGCCAGCAGCTTAACGGGACTCACAGATACGCAGTATTTT. Amino acids: CASSLTGLTDTQYF.

The rearrangement joins TRBV27 to TRBJ2-1, with D possibly TRBD2 on 5 matching bases. The germline V and J ends were trimmed by 7 bases and 3 bases, with 10 bases remaining between them. Germline assignment: CDR1 MNHEY and CDR2 SMNVEV (reference sequence). CDR3 size: 13 residues. The CDR3 loop reads CASTTRGYNEQFF. The CDR3 bases are TGTGCCAGCACCACTCGGGGCTACAATGAGCAGTTCTTC.

CDR3 region: CASSHGSIVEQYF. The CDR3 DNA reads as TGTGCCAGCAGCCACGGGTCGATCGTAGAGCAGTACTTC. V is TRBV7-9 and J is TRBJ2-7; D uncertain. The V gene's germline CDR1 is SEHNR and CDR2 FQNEAQ (reference sequence). Trimming cost V 5 bases and J 7 bases, with 15 bases left between them. The CDR3 consists of 13 residues.

The gene calls are TRBV4-2 and TRBJ1-2; D is unclear. Germline lookup yields CDR1 LGHNA and CDR2 YNFKEQ. The CDR3 runs to 12 residues. The V end lost 0 bases, the J end lost 7 bases, and 6 bases lay between the germline ends. The CDR3 coding sequence is TGTGCCAGCAGCCAAGAAAGGGCTGGCTACACCTTC. Translating it yields CASSQERAGYTF.

This clonotype was counted a few times. One end of the junction does not line up with germline, which may come from a read error. This chain connects TRBV9 to TRBJ2-5; the D gene is possibly TRBD2 (6 bases). The J call is in doubt because the DNA end fits TRBJ2-7 better. Germline CDR1 and CDR2: SGDLS and YYNGEE. The CDR3 has 13 amino acids. The CDR3 loop is CAGSVGLSYEQYF. The DNA for the CDR3 is TGTGCCGGCAGCGTGGGACTGAGCTACGAGCAGTACTTC.

This clonotype came up a few times. The V gene is TRBV6-2 or TRBV6-3, the J gene TRBJ2-1; 12 nucleotides align to TRBD2. CDR1 is MNHEY, CDR2 SVGEGT, per germline. This CDR3 contains 16 residues. The ends lost 8 bases at V and 1 base at J; junction bases unmatched: 6. CDR3 residues: CASGGGLAGSYNEQFF. In DNA form, the CDR3 reads TGTGCCAGCGGAGGAGGACTAGCGGGGTCCTACAATGAGCAGTTCTTC.